This T cell receptor beta chain was documented in a study of T cells in Graves' hyperthyroidism and ophthalmopathy. Using RNA transcripts as the source, TCR beta CDR3 regions were amplified. When the TCR CDR3 underwent first-round RT-PCR, the HTBI primer set was used. MiXCR, applied by TCRdb to the multiplex PCR reads, yields one record per CDR3 protein. Among 300,000 to 450,000 distinct CDR3 sequences listed, roughly 25% were seen once. The CDR3 loop spans 17 amino acids. V gave up 4 bases and J gave up 6 bases, with 23 bases separating them. Germline CDR1 is MNHGY and CDR2 is SVAAGI. The chain uses TRBV6-9 and TRBJ2-3; the D gene could be TRBD1 or TRBD2 (6 bases each). The sample was blood. The receptor's source is a man aged 45 to 65 with Graves' hyperthyroidism. CDR3 nucleotide sequence: TGTGCCAGCAGTTGCAAGACAGGAGGGATGGGGCGGGATACGCAGTATTTT. As protein: CASSCKTGGMGRDTQYF.